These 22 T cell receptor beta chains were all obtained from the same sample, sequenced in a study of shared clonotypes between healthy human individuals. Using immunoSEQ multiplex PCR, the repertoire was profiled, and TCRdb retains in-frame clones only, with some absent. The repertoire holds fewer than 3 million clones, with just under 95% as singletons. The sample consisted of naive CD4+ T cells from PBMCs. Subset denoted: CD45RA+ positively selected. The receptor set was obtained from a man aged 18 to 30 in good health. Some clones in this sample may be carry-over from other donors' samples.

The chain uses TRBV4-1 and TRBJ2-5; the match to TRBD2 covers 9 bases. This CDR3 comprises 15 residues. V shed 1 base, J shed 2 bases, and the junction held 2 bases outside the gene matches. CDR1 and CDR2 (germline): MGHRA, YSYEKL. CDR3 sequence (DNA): TGCGCCAGCAGCCAAGGACTAGCGGATCAAGAGACCCAGTACTTC. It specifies CASSQGLADQETQYF.

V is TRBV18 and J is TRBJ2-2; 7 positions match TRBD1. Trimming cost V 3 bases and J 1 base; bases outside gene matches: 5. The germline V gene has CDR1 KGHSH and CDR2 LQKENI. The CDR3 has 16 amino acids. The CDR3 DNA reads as TGTGCCAGCTCACCCGACAGGGCCCAGAACACCGGGGAGCTGTTTTTT. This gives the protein CASSPDRAQNTGELFF.

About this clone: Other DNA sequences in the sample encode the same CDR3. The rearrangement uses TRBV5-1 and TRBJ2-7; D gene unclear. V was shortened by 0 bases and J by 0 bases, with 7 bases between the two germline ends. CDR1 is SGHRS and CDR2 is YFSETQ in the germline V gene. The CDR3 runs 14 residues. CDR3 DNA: TGCGCCAGCAGCTTGGTAGCCGGCTCCTACGAGCAGTACTTC. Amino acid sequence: CASSLVAGSYEQYF.

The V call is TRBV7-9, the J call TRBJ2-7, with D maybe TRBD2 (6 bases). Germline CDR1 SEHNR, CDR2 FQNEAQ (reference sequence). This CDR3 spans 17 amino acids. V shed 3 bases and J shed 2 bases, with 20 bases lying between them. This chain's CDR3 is CASSLTGGGGTPYEQYF. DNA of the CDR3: TGTGCCAGCAGCTTGACCGGGGGTGGAGGAACTCCCTACGAGCAGTACTTC.

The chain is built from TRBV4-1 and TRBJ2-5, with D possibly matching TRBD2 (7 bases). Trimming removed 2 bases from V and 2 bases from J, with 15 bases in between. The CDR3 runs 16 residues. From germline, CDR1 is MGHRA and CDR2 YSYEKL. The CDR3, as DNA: TGCGCCAGCAGCCAACCCCTAGGGGGGGGGCAAGAGACCCAGTACTTC. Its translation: CASSQPLGGGQETQYF.

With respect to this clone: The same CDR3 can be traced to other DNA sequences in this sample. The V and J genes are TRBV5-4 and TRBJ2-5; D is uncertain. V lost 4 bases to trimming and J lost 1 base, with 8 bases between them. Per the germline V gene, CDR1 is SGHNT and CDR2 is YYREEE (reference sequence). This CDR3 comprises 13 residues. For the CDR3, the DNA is TGTGCCAGCAGCCCCGGCAGCCAAGAGACCCAGTACTTC. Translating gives CASSPGSQETQYF.

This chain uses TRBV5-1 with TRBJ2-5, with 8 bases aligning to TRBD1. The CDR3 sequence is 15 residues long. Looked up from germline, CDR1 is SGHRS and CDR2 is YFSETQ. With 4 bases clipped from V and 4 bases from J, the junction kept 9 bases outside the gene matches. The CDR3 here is CASSTPAGGLETQYF. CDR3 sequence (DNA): TGCGCCAGCAGCACCCCGGCAGGGGGCTTAGAGACCCAGTACTTC.

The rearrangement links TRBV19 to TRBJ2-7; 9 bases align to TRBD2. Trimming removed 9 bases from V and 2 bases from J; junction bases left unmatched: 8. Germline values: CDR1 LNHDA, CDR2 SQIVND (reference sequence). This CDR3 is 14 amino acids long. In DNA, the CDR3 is TGTGCCAGCCGCCAAGCGGGAGGACCCTACGAGCAGTACTTC. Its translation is CASRQAGGPYEQYF. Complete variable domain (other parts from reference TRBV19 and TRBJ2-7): DGGITQSPKYLFRKEGQNVTLSCEQNLNHDAMYWYRQDPGQGLRLIYYSQIVNDFQKGDIAEGYSVSREKKESFPLTVTSAQKNPTAFYLCASRQAGGPYEQYFGPGTRLTVT.

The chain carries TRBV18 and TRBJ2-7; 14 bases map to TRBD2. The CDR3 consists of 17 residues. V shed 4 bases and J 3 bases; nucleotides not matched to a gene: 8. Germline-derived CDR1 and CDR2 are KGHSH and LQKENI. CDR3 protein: CASSLKLGLAGGYEQYF. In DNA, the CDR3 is TGTGCCAGCTCACTCAAACTCGGACTAGCGGGAGGCTACGAGCAGTACTTC.

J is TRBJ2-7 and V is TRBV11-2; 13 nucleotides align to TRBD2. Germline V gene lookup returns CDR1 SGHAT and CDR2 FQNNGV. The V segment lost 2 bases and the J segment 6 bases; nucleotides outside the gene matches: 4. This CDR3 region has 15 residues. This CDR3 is CASSLRGLAGAEQYF. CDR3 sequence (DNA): TGTGCCAGCAGCTTACGCGGACTAGCGGGAGCCGAGCAGTACTTC.

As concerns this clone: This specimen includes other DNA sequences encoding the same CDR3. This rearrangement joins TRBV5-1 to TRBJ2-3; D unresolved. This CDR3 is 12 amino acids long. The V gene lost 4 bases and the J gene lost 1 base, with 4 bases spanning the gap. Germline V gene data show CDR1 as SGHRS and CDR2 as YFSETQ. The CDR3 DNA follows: TGCGCCAGCAGCCGCCGCACAGATACGCAGTATTTT. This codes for CASSRRTDTQYF. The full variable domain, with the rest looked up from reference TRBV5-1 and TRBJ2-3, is KAGVTQTPRYLIKTRGQQVTLSCSPISGHRSVSWYQQTPGQGLQFLFEYFSETQRNKGNFPGRFSGRQFSNSRSEMNVSTLELGDSALYLCASSRRTDTQYFGPGTRLTVL.

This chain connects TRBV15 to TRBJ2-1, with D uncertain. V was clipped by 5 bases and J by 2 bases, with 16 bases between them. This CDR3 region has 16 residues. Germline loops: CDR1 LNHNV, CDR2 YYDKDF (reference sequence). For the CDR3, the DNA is TGTGCCACCAGCTCTCCTCGGAGTAAGACCTACAATGAGCAGTTCTTC. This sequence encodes CATSSPRSKTYNEQFF.

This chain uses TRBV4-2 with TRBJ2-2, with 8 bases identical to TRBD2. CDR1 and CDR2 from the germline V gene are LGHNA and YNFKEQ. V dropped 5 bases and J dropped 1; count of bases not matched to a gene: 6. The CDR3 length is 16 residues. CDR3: CASSARLAQNTGELFF. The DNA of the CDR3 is TGTGCCAGCAGCGCCCGACTAGCGCAGAACACCGGGGAGCTGTTTTTT.

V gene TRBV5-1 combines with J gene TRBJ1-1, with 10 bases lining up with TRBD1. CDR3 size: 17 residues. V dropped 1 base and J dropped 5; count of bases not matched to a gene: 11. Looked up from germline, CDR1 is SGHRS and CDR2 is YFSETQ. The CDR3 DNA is TGCGCCAGCAGCTTGTGGGGGACAGGGGACGTGGGGACTGAAGCTTTCTTT. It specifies CASSLWGTGDVGTEAFF.

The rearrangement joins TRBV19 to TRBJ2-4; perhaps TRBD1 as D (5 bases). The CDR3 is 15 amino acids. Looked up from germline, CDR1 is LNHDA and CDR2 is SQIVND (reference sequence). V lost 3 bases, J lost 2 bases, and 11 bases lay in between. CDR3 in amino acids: CASSMSRVSKNIQYF. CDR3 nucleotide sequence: TGTGCCAGTAGTATGTCCAGGGTCTCCAAAAACATTCAGTACTTC.

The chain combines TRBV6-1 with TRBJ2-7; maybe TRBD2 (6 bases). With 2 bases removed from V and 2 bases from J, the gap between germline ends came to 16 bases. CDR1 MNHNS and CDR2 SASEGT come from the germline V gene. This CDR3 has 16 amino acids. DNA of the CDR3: TGTGCCAGCAGTGAATGGGAGGCAGCCCGCCCCTACGAGCAGTACTTC. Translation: CASSEWEAARPYEQYF.

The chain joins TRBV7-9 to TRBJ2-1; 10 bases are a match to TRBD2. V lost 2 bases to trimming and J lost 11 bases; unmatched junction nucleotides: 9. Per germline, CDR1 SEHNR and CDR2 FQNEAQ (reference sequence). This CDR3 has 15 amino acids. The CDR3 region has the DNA TGTGCCAGCAGCTTAAAGTCTAGCGGGAGATTCAAGCAGTTCTTC. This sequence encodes CASSLKSSGRFKQFF.

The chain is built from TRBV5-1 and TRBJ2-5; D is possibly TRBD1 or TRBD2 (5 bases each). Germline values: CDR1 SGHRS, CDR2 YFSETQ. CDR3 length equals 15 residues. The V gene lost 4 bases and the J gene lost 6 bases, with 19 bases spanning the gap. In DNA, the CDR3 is TGCGCCAGCAGCCCCGGGGCACCGTCTGGGAAGACCCAGTACTTC. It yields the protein CASSPGAPSGKTQYF.

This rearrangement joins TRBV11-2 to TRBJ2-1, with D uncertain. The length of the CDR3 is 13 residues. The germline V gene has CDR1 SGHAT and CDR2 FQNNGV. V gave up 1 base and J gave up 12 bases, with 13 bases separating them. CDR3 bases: TGTGCCAGCAGCTTAGGCCAAACCGTCGGGCAGTTCTTC. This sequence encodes CASSLGQTVGQFF.

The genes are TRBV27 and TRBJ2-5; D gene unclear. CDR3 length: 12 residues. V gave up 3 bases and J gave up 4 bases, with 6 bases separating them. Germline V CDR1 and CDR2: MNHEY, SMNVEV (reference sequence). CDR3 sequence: CASSFTGETQYF. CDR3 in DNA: TGTGCCAGCAGTTTTACGGGAGAGACCCAGTACTTC.

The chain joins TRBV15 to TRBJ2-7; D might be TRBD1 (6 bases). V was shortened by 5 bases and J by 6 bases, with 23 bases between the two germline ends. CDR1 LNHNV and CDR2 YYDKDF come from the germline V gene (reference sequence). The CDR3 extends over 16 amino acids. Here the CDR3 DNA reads TGTGCCACCAGCGGCTACCCGGCACAGGGTTTGGGCGAGCAGTACTTC. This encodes CATSGYPAQGLGEQYF.

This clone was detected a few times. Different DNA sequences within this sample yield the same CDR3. The CDR3 region has the DNA TGTGCCAGCTCACCTGGACAGGGGAACACTGAAGCTTTCTTT. It is translated as CASSPGQGNTEAFF. V gene TRBV18 combines with J gene TRBJ1-1; 8 positions match TRBD1. The CDR3 runs to 14 residues. V trimming: 3 bases; J trimming: 1 base; junction bases outside the gene matches: 1. The germline V gene encodes CDR1 KGHSH and CDR2 LQKENI.